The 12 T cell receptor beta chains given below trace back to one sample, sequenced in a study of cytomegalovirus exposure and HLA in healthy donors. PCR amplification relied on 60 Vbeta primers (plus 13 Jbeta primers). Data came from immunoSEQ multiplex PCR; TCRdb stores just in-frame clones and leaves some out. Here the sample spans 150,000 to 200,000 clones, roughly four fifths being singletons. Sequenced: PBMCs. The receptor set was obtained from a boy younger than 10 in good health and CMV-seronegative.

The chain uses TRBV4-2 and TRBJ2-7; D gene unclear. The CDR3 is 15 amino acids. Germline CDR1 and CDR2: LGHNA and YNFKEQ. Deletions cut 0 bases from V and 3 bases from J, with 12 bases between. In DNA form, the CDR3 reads TGTGCCAGCAGCCAAGAAGAGGTCAACAACTACGAGCAGTACTTC. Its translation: CASSQEEVNNYEQYF.

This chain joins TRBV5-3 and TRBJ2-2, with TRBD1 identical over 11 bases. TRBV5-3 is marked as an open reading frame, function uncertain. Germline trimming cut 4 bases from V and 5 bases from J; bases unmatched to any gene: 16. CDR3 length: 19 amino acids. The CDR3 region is CARSVGAGPGTGGTGELFF. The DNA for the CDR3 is TGTGCCAGAAGCGTAGGGGCGGGCCCCGGGACAGGGGGAACCGGGGAGCTGTTTTTT.

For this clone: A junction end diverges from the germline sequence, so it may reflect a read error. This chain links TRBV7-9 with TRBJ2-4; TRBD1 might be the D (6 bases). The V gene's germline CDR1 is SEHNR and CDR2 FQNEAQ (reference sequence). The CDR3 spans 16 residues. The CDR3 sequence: CSSSFSGELAKNIQYF. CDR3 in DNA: TGTTCCAGCAGCTTTTCAGGGGAGTTGGCCAAAAACATTCAGTACTTC.

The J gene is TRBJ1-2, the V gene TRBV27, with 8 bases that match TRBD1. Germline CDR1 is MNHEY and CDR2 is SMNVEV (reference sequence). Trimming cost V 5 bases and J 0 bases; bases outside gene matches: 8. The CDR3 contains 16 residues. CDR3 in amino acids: CASSVGTGPTNYGYTF. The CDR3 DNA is TGTGCCAGCAGTGTAGGGACAGGACCCACTAACTATGGCTACACCTTC.

The CDR3 coding sequence is TGTGCCAGCAGCCTAACCGGGACAGGGGAGGAAAAACTGTTTTTT. Protein product: CASSLTGTGEEKLFF. The chain carries TRBV7-8 and TRBJ1-4; the match to TRBD1 covers 10 bases. Germline V gives CDR1 SGHVS, CDR2 FQNEAQ. The CDR3 contains 15 residues. J was trimmed by 8 bases and V by 5 bases; bases with no gene match: 8.

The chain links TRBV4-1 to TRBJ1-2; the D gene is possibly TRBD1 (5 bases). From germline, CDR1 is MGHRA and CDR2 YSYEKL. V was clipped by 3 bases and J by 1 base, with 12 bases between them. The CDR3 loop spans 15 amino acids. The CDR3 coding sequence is TGCGCCAGCAGCCAGCCAGGGAGGGGTAACTATGGCTACACCTTC. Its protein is CASSQPGRGNYGYTF.

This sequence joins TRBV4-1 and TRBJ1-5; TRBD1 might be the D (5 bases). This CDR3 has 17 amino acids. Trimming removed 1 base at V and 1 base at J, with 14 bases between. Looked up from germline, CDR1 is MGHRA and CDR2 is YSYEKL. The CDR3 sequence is CASSQAGFGGSNQPQHF. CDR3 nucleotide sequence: TGCGCCAGCAGCCAAGCAGGGTTCGGAGGGAGCAATCAGCCCCAGCATTTT.

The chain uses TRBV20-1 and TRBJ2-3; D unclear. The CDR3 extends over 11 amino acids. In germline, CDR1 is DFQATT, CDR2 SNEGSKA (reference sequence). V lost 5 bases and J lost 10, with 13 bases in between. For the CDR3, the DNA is TGCAGTGCTTCCCGACTCCTTGCGCAGTATTTT. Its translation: CSASRLLAQYF.

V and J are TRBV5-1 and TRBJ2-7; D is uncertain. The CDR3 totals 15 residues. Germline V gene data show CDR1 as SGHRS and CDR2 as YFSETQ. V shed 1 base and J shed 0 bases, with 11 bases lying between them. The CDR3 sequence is CASSLLEFLSYEQYF. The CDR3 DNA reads TGCGCCAGCAGCTTGTTAGAGTTCCTCTCCTACGAGCAGTACTTC.

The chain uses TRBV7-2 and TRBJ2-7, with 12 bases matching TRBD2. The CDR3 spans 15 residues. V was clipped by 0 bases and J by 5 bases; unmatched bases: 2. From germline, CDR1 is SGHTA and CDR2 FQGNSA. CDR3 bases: TGTGCCAGCAGCTTAGCAGGACTAGCGGGGCACGAGCAGTACTTC. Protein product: CASSLAGLAGHEQYF. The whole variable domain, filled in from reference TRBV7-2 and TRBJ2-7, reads GAGVSQSPSNKVTEKGKDVELRCDPISGHTALYWYRQSLGQGLEFLIYFQGNSAPDKSGLPSDRFSAERTGGSVSTLTIQRTQQEDSAVYLCASSLAGLAGHEQYFGPGTRLTVT.

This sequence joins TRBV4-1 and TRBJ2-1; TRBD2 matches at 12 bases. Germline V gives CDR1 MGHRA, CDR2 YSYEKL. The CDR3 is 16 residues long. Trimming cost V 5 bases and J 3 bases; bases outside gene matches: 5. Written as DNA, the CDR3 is TGCGCCAGCAGCTCCGGACTAGCGGGGATCTACAATGAGCAGTTCTTC. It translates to CASSSGLAGIYNEQFF.

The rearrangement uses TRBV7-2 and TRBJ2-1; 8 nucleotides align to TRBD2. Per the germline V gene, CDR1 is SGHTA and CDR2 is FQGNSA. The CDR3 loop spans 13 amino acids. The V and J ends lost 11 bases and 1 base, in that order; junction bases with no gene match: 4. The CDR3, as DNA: TGTGCCTGCGGGGGGAGTTCCTACAATGAGCAGTTCTTC. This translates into CACGGSSYNEQFF.